This entry lists 5 T cell receptor beta chains sequenced from one sample in a study of T cells in Graves' hyperthyroidism and ophthalmopathy. RNA transcripts were the template for amplifying TCR beta CDR3 regions. HTBI primers were used for first-round RT-PCR of the TCR CDR3. TCRdb called the multiplex PCR reads again in MiXCR, with one record for every CDR3 protein. The table lists around 350,000 distinct CDR3 sequences, roughly 15% of them singletons. Sequencing was done on a sample of blood. The receptors were gathered from a woman under 40 with Graves' ophthalmopathy.

There are many counts of this clonotype. The chain combines TRBV28 with TRBJ1-2, with no clear D. Trimming pared 4 bases from V and 6 bases from J, leaving 3 bases between. There are 10 residues in the CDR3. Germline V gene sequence: CDR1 MDHEN, CDR2 SYDVKM. The CDR3 nucleotides read TGTGCCAGCAGTTCCCATGGCTACACCTTC. This codes for CASSSHGYTF.

This clonotype was seen many times. The rearrangement links TRBV6-1 to TRBJ2-3, with 7 bases identical to TRBD1. This CDR3 is built from 13 residues. Trimming cost V 7 bases and J 3 bases; bases outside gene matches: 4. CDR1 and CDR2 from the germline V gene are MNHNS and SASEGT. The CDR3 DNA is TGTGCCAGCACCCCGGACAGGACAGATACGCAGTATTTT. The encoded protein is CASTPDRTDTQYF.

This clonotype was picked up many times. This rearrangement joins TRBV11-2 to TRBJ2-7; a weak D match, TRBD1 (5 bases). V lost 1 base and J 2 bases, leaving 9 bases between the germline ends. The CDR3 is made up of 14 amino acids. Looked up from germline, CDR1 is SGHAT and CDR2 is FQNNGV. This CDR3 is CASSLGRQTYEQYF. As DNA, the CDR3 is TGTGCCAGCAGCTTAGGGCGACAGACCTACGAGCAGTACTTC.

This clonotype was picked up many times. This sequence joins TRBV2 and TRBJ1-1; D possibly corresponds to TRBD1 (5 bases). CDR1 and CDR2 from the germline V gene are SNHLY and FYNNEI. This CDR3 region has 14 residues. V lost 7 bases, J lost 3 bases, and 15 bases lay in between. The CDR3 spells CASMRGPMDTEAFF. The CDR3 nucleotides are TGTGCCAGCATGAGGGGACCTATGGACACTGAAGCTTTCTTT.

The chain uses TRBV19 and TRBJ2-1, with 11 bases aligning to TRBD2. The V and J ends lost 3 bases and 6 bases, in that order; junction bases with no gene match: 4. The CDR3 length is 15 residues. Germline CDR1 and CDR2: LNHDA and SQIVND (reference sequence). DNA of the CDR3: TGTGCCAGTAGTATGGTAGCGGGGGGGCCCAATGAGCAGTTCTTC. Amino acid sequence: CASSMVAGGPNEQFF.